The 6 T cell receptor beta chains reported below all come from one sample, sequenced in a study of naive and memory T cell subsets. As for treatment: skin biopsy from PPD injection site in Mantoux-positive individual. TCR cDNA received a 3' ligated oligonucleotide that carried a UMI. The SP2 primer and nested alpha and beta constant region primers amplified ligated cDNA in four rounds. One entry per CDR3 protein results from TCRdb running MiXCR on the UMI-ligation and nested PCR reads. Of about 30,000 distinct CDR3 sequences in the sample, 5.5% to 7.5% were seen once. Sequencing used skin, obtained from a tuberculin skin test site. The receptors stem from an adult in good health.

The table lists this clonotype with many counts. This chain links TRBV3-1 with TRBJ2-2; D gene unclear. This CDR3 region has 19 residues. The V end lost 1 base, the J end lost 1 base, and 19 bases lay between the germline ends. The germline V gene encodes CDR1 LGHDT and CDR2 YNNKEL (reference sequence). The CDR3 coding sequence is TGTGCCAGCAGCCAAGCCCGGATCCCTCCCCTACAGAACACCGGGGAGCTGTTTTTT. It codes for CASSQARIPPLQNTGELFF.

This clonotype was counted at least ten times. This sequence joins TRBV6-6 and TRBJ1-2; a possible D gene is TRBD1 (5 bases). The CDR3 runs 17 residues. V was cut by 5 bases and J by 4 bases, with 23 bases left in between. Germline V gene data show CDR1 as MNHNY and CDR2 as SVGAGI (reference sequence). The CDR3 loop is CASSRENVQVSGYGYTF. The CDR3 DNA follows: TGTGCCAGCAGTCGTGAAAACGTACAGGTTTCGGGCTATGGCTACACCTTC.

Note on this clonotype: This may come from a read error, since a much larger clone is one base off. In DNA, the CDR3 is TGTGCCACCTCCCCCGGGACAGGTGGCATAGATACGCAGTATTTT. Residues: CATSPGTGGIDTQYF. The rearrangement links TRBV27 to TRBJ2-3, with 8 bases matching TRBD1. Germline CDR1 is MNHEY and CDR2 is SMNVEV (reference sequence). The CDR3 is 15 residues long. The V gene end was trimmed by 10 bases and the J gene end by 5 bases; junction bases not matched to a gene: 14.

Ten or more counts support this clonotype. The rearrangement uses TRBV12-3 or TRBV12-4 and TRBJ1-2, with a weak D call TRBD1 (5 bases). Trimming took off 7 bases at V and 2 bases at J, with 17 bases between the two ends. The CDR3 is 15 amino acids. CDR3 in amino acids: CASTPWGGLNYGYTF. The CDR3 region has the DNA TGTGCCAGCACCCCATGGGGGGGATTAAACTATGGCTACACCTTC.

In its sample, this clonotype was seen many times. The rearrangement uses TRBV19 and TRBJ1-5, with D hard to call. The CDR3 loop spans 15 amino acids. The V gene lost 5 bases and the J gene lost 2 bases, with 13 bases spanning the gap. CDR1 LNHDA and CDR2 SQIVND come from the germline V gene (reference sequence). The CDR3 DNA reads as TGTGCCAGTAGTGGGTCTTTTTCAGGCAATCAGCCCCAGCATTTT. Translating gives CASSGSFSGNQPQHF.

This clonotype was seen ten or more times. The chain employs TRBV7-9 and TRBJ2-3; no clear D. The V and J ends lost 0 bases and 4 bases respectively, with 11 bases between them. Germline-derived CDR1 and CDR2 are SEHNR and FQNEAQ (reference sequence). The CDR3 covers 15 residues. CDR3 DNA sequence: TGTGCCAGCAGCTTAGCTCCCCCGGTCCCAGATACGCAGTATTTT. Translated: CASSLAPPVPDTQYF.